This TCR beta chain was retrieved from a study of identical twins (dated by TCRdb to the mid-2010s). Broadly, across the study: To test whether fetal clonotypes persist, this study deep-sequenced TCR alpha and beta repertoires from monozygotic twins, from unrelated adults of various ages, and from cord blood. To rule out contamination, replicate twin experiments were performed at different times with different library preparation protocols.

What the authors observed across the whole study: Fewer insertions were carried by abundant cord blood beta clonotypes; a weaker similar trend was observed in young adult naive repertoires, while no such trend was observed in memory repertoires. Compared with coincidental sharing between unrelated individuals, out-of-frame TCR alpha sequences shared between twins had an excess of sequences with low generation probability. Out-of-frame TCR alpha sharing in monozygotic twins was systematically underestimated by recombination models, whereas sharing between unrelated individuals was in agreement with the recombination models. Invariant T cells such as MAIT and iNKT could partly confound zero-insertion analyses, although diverse VJ usage argued against such confounding for most clonotypes. In beta out-of-frame sequences, excess twin sharing was weaker, because having fewer shared sequences lowered the signal-to-noise ratio. Because the same donors could not be followed over many years, the conclusions depended on cross-sectional statistical analysis.

Library generation was performed with 5' RACE. The sequencer was an Illumina HiSeq 2000. Template switching introduced a universal primer binding site; the final cDNA contained a unique molecular identifier, enabling accurate counting of TCR cDNA molecules. Specific primers in the conserved constant-segment region were used to synthesize first-strand cDNA for the TCR alpha and beta chains. Each cDNA library was double barcoded, with a SMART-Mk sample barcode plus Illumina barcodes, to control for contamination. TruSeq adapter sequences along with Illumina sample barcodes were introduced in two successive PCR steps. TCR alpha and beta cDNA libraries were sequenced on the Illumina HiSeq platform with custom primers. In the source study's methods: MiGEC processed the raw reads to extract unique molecular identifiers, while MiXCR was used to determine the CDR3 positions. Recombination models were inferred per individual with the repgenHMM and IGoR tools using an EM algorithm. Shared clonotypes were analyzed with the tcR package in R, and sharing was normalized by the product of cloneset sizes. To study raw recombination without the effects of thymic and clonal selection, out-of-frame nonproductive sequences were analyzed. In-frame beta chains were kept once TCRdb had trimmed the public reads at Q25 with fastp and called clones with MiXCR. Identical CDR3 protein sequences are pooled into one entry, listed with their most common genes and DNA. The V and J calls, along with clone size, are taken from TCRdb and not from the paper's own processing. The sample table records more than 350,000 distinct CDR3 sequences; approximately 8.7% of these occur just once. The ten largest clones add up to 8.5% to 10% of the sample.

Every donor in the study was a healthy Caucasian. The study also sequenced three unrelated non-twin adults: a male aged 18 to 30, a male aged 50 to 59 and a female aged 50 to 59. Miltenyi CD45RO+ enrichment and human naive T-cell isolation kits were used to isolate memory (CD45RO+) and naive T cells from PBMC. CDR1 and CDR2, per the germline V gene, are SGHTA and FQGNSA. The CDR3 runs 13 amino acids, cysteine and phenylalanine included. Here the CDR3 DNA is all that survives: 39 bases in frame from base 1. V trim: 5 bases; J trim: 9 bases; unmatched bases: 7. This clonotype has a count of ten or more. The clone's antigen remains unknown. No clone much larger than this one lies a single base away; base qualities are absent.

This TCR came from a woman in her 50s in good health. Recombination connected TRBV7-2 to TRBJ2-1; 7 central nucleotides agree with TRBD2. The sample comprised naive T cells sorted from blood. The cell subset or site label, read with the paper, signifies: cells isolated with a human naive T-cell isolation kit. The DNA reads as follows: TGTGCCAGCAGCCTCAAACTAGCGCTTGAGCAGTTCTTC. Translated, it reads CASSLKLALEQFF.